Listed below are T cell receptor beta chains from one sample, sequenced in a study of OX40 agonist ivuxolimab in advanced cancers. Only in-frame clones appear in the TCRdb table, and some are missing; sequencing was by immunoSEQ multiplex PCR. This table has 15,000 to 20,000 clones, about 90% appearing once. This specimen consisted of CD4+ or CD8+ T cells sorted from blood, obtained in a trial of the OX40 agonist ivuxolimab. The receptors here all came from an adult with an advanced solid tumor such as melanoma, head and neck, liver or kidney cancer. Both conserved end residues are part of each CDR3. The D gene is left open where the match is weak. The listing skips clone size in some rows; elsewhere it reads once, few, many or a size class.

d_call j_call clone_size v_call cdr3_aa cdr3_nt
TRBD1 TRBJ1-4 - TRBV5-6 CASSPNRDRSEKLFF TGTGCCAGCAGCCCCAACCGGGACAGGTCCGAAAAACTGTTTTTT
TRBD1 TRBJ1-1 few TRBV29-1 CSVDRGDTEAFF TGCAGCGTAGACAGGGGGGACACTGAAGCTTTCTTT
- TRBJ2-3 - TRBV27 CASSFTGRAGHHTDTQYF TGTGCCAGCAGTTTCACTGGTCGTGCAGGCCACCACACAGATACGCAGTATTTT
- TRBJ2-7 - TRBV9 CASSVEGGGTYEQYF TGTGCCAGCAGCGTAGAGGGGGGAGGGACCTACGAGCAGTACTTC
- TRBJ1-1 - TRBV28 CASSLWGSDTEAFF TGTGCCAGCAGTTTATGGGGTTCCGACACTGAAGCTTTCTTT
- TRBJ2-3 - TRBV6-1 CASSELVGGGWTDTQYF TGTGCCAGCAGTGAATTAGTCGGGGGCGGATGGACAGATACGCAGTATTTT
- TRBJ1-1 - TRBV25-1 CASSEFGTNTEAFF TGTGCCAGCAGTGAATTCGGGACTAACACTGAAGCTTTCTTT
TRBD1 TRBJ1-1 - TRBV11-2 CASSTPRDRDEGAFF TGTGCCAGCAGCACCCCCCGGGACAGAGACGAAGGGGCTTTCTTT
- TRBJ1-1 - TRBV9 CASSVAGAGTEAFF TGTGCCAGCAGCGTAGCGGGGGCGGGCACTGAAGCTTTCTTT
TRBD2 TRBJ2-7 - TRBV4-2 CASRHLAGGPWEQYF TGTGCCAGCAGACACTTAGCGGGGGGGCCTTGGGAGCAGTACTTC
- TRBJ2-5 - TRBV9 CASSVAWGLQETQYF TGTGCCAGCAGCGTAGCTTGGGGACTCCAAGAGACCCAGTACTTC
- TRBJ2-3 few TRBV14 CASSPIGGTGDTQYF TGTGCCAGCAGCCCGATCGGAGGGACCGGAGATACGCAGTATTTT
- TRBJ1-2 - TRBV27 CASSHQQANYGYTF TGTGCCAGCAGCCACCAACAGGCTAACTATGGCTACACCTTC
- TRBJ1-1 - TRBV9 CASSGGGNTEAFF TGTGCCAGCAGCGGGGGAGGGAACACTGAAGCTTTCTTT
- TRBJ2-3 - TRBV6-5 CASSYSPGGLRDTQYF TGTGCCAGCAGTTACTCGCCGGGGGGCTTGCGAGATACGCAGTATTTT
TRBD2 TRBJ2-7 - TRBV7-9 CASRGGYEQYF TGTGCCAGCAGGGGAGGGTACGAGCAGTACTTC
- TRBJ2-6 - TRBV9 CASSANPQSVLSGANVLTF TGTGCCAGCAGCGCCAACCCTCAGTCCGTGCTCTCTGGGGCCAACGTCCTGACTTTC
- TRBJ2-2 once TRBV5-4 CASSWGVTGELFF TGTGCCAGCAGCTGGGGGGTCACCGGGGAGCTGTTTTTT
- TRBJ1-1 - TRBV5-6 CASSFGVGDTEAFF TGTGCCAGCAGCTTTGGGGTAGGCGACACTGAAGCTTTCTTT
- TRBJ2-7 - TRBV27 CASSFSVGRVVDDEQYF TGTGCCAGCAGTTTCTCGGTGGGCAGGGTGGTTGACGACGAGCAGTACTTC
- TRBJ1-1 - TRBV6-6 CASENRVGTEAFF TGTGCCAGCGAGAACAGGGTGGGCACTGAAGCTTTCTTT
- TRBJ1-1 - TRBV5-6 CASSFGLGSTDAFF TGTGCCAGCAGCTTTGGGCTTGGTTCGACGGATGCTTTCTTT
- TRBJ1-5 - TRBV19 CASSIIRDSNQPQHF TGTGCCAGTAGTATTATTAGGGATAGCAATCAGCCCCAGCATTTT
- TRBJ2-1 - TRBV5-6 CASSLEFTGRDEQFF TGTGCCAGCAGCTTGGAGTTTACGGGGCGGGATGAGCAGTTCTTC
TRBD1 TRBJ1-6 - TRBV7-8 CARSRWTGPLFLYNSPLHF TGTGCCAGATCGAGATGGACAGGGCCTCTTTTTCTATATAATTCACCCCTCCACTTT
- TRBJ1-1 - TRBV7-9 CATLIPVMNTEAFF TGTGCCACCTTAATACCCGTTATGAACACTGAAGCTTTCTTT
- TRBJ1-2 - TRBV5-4 CASSSHDRLANYGYTF TGTGCCAGCAGCTCGCACGACAGGCTAGCTAACTATGGCTACACCTTC
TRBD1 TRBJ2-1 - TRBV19 CASSPGTGSYNEQFF TGTGCCAGTAGTCCGGGGACAGGCTCCTACAATGAGCAGTTCTTC
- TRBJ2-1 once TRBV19 CASSPAGAYNEQFF TGTGCCAGTAGTCCAGCCGGGGCCTACAATGAGCAGTTCTTC
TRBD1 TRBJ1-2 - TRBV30 CAWSVLGQGLYGYTF TGTGCCTGGAGTGTCCTGGGACAGGGGCTCTATGGCTACACCTTC
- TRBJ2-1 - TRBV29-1 CSVETGRGEQFF TGCAGCGTTGAAACAGGGAGGGGTGAGCAGTTCTTC
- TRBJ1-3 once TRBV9 CASSETVSGNTIYF TGTGCCAGCAGCGAGACAGTCTCTGGAAACACCATATATTTT
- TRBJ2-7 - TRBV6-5 CATVDSHYEQYF TGTGCCACCGTGGACAGTCATTACGAGCAGTACTTC
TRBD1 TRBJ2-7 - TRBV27 CASSSTGSSYEQYF TGTGCCAGCAGTTCGACAGGGAGCTCCTACGAGCAGTACTTC
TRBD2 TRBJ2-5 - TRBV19 CASSHSGGIQETQYF TGTGCCAGTAGCCATAGCGGGGGGATTCAAGAGACCCAGTACTTC
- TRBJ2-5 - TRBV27 CASSSRETQYF TGTGCCAGCAGTTCCCGGGAGACCCAGTACTTC
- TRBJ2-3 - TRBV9 CASSTQGSVYTQYF TGTGCCAGCAGCACCCAGGGTAGCGTATATACGCAGTATTTT
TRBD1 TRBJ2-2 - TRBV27 CASSLSTGGAGELFF TGTGCCAGCAGTTTATCGACAGGGGGGGCCGGGGAGCTGTTTTTT
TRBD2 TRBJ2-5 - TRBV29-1 CSYGGTSGTYTETQYF TGCAGCTACGGAGGGACTAGCGGGACATATACGGAGACCCAGTACTTC
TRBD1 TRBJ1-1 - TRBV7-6 CASSRTGGGGAEAFF TGTGCCAGCAGCCGGACAGGCGGGGGGGGCGCTGAAGCTTTCTTT
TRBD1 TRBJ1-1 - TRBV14 CASSHDLRGEETEAFF TGTGCCAGCAGCCACGATCTCAGGGGGGAGGAGACTGAAGCTTTCTTT
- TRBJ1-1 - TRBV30 CAWSPSVPGEAFF TGTGCCTGGAGCCCATCAGTCCCCGGTGAAGCTTTCTTT
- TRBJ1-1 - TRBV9 CASSGAGPNTEAFF TGTGCCAGCAGCGGAGCGGGTCCGAACACTGAAGCTTTCTTT
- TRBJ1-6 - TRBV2 CASIRRDPDNSPLHF TGTGCCAGCATCCGAAGGGACCCAGATAATTCACCCCTCCACTTT
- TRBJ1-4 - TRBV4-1 CASSQEGGVQEKLFF TGCGCCAGCAGCCAAGAAGGGGGGGTGCAGGAAAAACTGTTTTTT
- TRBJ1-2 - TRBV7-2 CASSLEGLGPINYGYTF TGTGCCAGCAGCTTAGAGGGGCTTGGACCTATTAACTATGGCTACACCTTC
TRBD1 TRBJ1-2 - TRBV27 CASTLGTGGNYGYTF TGTGCCAGCACCCTCGGGACAGGGGGTAACTATGGCTACACCTTC
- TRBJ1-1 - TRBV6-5 CASRIPFGGPAFF TGTGCCAGCAGAATACCATTTGGGGGCCCCGCTTTCTTT
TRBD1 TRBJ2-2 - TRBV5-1 CASSLDRGRDGELFF TGCGCCAGCAGCTTGGACAGGGGGCGAGACGGGGAGCTGTTTTTT
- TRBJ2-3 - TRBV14 CASSLTRDAPTDTQYF TGTGCCAGCAGCCTTACCCGGGACGCTCCCACAGATACGCAGTATTTT
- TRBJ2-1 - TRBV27 CASMAWGVWFF TGTGCCAGCATGGCGTGGGGGGTCTGGTTCTTC
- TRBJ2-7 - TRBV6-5 CASSYRGAHEQYF TGTGCCAGCAGTTACCGAGGGGCCCACGAGCAGTACTTC
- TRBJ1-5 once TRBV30 CAWSVVDGPNQPQHF TGTGCCTGGAGTGTCGTGGACGGACCGAATCAGCCCCAGCATTTT
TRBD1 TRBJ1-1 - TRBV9 CASSAGGLGSSEAFF TGTGCCAGCAGCGCAGGGGGGCTAGGGTCCTCTGAAGCTTTCTTT
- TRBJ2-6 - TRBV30 CAWSLGTGANVLTF TGTGCCTGGAGCTTGGGGACTGGGGCCAACGTCCTGACTTTC
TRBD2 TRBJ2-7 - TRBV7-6 CASSLASGGVYEQYF TGTGCCAGCAGCTTAGCTAGCGGGGGGGTCTACGAGCAGTACTTC
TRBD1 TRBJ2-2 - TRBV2 CASIGAGTGPTGELFF TGTGCCAGCATAGGTGCCGGGACAGGCCCCACCGGGGAGCTGTTTTTT
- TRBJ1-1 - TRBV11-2 CASSSVPEALF TGTGCCAGCAGCTCCGTCCCAGAAGCTCTCTTT